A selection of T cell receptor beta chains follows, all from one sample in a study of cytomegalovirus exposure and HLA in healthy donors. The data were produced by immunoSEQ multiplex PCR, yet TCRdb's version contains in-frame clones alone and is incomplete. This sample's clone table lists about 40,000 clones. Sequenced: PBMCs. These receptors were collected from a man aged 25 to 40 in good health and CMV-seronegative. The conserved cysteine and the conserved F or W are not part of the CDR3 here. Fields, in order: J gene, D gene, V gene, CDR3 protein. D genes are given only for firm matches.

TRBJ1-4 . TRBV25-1 ASRQSTNEKLF
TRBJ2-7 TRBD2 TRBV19 ASSTAGLAGGNEQY
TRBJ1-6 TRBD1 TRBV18 ASSRDRVNSPLH
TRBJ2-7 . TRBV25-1 ASSELGGDAYEQY
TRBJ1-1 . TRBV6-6 ASRGGGMNTEAF
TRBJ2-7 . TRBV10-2 ASRYREGTYEQY
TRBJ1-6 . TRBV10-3 AISENRANSPLH
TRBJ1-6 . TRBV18 ASTLSPQGYNSPLH
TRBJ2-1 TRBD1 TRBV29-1 SVAGTGVFNEQF
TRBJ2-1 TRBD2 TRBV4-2 ASSPFPSGYNEQF
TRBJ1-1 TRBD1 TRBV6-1 ASSERTGDTEAF
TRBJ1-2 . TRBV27 ASSYKQYGYGYT
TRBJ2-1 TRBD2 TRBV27 ASSSGTSGSNEQF
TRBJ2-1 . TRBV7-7 ASSLAGNYNEQF
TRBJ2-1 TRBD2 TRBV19 ASSHVLAGGVDEQF
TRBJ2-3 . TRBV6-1 ASILRSSPDTQY
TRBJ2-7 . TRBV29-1 SVAADGSAYEQY
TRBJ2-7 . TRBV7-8 ASSLVVSEQY
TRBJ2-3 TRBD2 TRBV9 ASSVLAGGTTDKQY
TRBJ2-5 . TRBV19 ASSISRAETQY
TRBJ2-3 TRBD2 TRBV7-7 ASSPGTSSDTQY
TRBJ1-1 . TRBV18 ASSPRGGARPDTEAF
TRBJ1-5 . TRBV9 ASSATGRDGQPQH
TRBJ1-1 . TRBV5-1 ASSIRSYNTEAF
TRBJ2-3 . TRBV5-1 ASSLSESTDTQY
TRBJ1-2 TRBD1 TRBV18 ASSPPDRVDGYT
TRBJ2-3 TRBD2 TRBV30 AWSLGPSGVGQY
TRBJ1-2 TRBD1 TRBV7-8 ASSMDRDYGYT
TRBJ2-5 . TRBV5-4 ASSDRTGMETQY
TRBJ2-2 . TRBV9 ASSVATTNTGELF
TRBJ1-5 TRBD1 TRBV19 AGGTGKQPQH
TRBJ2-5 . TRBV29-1 STGSQETQY
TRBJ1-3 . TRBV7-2 ASSLGPSRAVGNTIY
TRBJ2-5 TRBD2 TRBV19 ASSMPAGAAETQY
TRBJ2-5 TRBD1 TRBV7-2 ASSPGQGGTETQY
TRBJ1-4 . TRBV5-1 ASSFAGEKLF
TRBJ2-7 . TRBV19 ASSQGLLAYEQY
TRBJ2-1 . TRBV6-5 ASTGGPYNEQF
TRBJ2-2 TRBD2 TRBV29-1 SVSGAGGSGELF
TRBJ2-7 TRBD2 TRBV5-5 ASRFGLADSSYEQY
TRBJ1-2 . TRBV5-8 ASSSVQGYGYT
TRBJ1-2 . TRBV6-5 ASSYAGDYGYT
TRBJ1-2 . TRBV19 ASNDRDIDGYT
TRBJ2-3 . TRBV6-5 ASSYVGGWAGDTQY
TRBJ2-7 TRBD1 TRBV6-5 ASSYGTGLREQY
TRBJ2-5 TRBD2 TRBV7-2 AGSGRGGETQY
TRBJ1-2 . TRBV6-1 ASSDFQQGTYGYT
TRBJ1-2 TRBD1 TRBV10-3 AISDRQGGGLRNGYT
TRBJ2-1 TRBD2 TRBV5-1 ASSLMRLAGVLPNNEQF
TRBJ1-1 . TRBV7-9 ASSLPGD
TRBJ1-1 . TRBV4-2 ASSQDQAGGTEAF
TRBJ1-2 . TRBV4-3 ASSLLPDGNNYGYT
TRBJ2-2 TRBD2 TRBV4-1 ASSQEFAGAGELF
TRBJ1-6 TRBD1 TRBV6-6 ASIGQGAPYNSPLH
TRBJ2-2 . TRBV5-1 ASSFGGTGELF
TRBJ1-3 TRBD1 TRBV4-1 ASSQGMTGGEGNTIY
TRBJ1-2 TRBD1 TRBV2 ASSDNRGRGYT